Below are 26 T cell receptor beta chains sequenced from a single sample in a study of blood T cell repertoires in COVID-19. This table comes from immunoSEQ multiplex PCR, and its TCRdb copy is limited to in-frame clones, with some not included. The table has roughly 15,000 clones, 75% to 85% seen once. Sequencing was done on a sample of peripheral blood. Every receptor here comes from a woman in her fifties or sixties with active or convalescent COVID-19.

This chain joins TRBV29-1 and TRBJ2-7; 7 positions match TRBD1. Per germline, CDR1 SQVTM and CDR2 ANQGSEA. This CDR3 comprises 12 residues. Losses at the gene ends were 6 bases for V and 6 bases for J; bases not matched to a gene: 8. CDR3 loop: CSVISDRAEQYF. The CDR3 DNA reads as TGCAGCGTGATATCAGACAGGGCCGAGCAGTACTTC.

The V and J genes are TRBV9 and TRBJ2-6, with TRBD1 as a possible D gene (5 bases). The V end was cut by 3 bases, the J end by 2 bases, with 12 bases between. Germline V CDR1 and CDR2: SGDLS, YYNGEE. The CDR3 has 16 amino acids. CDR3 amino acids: CASSARAGAGANVLTF. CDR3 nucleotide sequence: TGTGCCAGCAGCGCCAGGGCTGGGGCTGGGGCCAACGTCCTGACTTTC. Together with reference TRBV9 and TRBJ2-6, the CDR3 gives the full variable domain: DSGVTQTPKHLITATGQRVTLRCSPRSGDLSVYWYQQSLDQGLQFLIQYYNGEERAKGNILERFSAQQFPDLHSELNLSSLELGDSALYFCASSARAGAGANVLTFGAGSRLTVL.

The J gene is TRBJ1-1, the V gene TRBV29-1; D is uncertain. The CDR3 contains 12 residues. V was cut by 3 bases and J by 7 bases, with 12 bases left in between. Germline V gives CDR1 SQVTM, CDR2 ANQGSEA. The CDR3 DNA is TGCAGCGTTGATGCCGGGGTCCGTGAAGCTTTCTTT. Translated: CSVDAGVREAFF.

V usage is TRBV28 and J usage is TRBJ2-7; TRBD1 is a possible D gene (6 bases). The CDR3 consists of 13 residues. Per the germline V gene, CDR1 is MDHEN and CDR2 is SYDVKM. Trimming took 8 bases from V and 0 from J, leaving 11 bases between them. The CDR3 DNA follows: TGTGCCAGCGTCCACAGGGTCTCCTACGAGCAGTACTTC. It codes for CASVHRVSYEQYF.

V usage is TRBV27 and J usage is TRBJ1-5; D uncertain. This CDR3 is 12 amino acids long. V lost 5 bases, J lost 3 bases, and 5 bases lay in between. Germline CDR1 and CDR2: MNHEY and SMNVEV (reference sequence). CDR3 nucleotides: TGTGCCAGCAGTCAGAACAATCAGCCCCAGCATTTT. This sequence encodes CASSQNNQPQHF.

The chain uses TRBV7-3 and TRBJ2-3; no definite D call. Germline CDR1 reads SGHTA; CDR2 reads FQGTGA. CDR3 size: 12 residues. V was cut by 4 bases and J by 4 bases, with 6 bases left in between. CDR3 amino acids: CASSSPPDTQYF. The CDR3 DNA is TGTGCCAGCAGCTCTCCCCCAGATACGCAGTATTTT.

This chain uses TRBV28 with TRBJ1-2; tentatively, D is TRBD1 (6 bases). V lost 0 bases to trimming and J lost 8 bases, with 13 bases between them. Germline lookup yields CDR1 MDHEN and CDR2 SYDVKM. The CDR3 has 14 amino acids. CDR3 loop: CASSLWRTEGGYTF. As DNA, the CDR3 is TGTGCCAGCAGTTTATGGCGGACAGAGGGAGGCTACACCTTC.

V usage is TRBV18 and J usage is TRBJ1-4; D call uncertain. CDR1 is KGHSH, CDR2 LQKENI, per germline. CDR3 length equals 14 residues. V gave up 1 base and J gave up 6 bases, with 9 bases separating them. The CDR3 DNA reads TGTGCCAGCTCACCACGTAATTATTATGAAAAACTGTTTTTT. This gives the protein CASSPRNYYEKLFF.

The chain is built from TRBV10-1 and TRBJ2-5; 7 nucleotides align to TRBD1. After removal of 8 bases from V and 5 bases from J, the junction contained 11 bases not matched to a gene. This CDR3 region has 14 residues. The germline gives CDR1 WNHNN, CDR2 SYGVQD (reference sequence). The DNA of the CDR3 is TGCGCCAGCGCCACCGACAGGGACCCGGAGACCCAGTACTTC. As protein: CASATDRDPETQYF.

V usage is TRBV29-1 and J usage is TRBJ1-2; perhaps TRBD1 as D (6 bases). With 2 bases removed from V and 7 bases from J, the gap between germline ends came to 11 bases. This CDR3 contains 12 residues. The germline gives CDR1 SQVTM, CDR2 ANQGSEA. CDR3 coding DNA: TGCAGCGTTGAAACGGACAGATTTGGCTACACCTTC. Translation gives CSVETDRFGYTF.

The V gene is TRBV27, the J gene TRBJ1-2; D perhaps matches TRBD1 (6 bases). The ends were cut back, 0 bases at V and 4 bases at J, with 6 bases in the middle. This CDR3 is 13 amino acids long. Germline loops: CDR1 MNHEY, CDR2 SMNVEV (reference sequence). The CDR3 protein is CASSLSTGYGYTF. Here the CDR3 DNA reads TGTGCCAGCAGTTTATCGACAGGCTATGGCTACACCTTC.

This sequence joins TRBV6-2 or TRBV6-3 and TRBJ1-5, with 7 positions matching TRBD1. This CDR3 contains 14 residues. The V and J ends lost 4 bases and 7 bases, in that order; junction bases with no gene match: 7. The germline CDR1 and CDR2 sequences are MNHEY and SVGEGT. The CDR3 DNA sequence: TGTGCCAGCAGTTTGACAGGGTCCTTACAGCCCCAGCATTTT. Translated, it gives CASSLTGSLQPQHF.

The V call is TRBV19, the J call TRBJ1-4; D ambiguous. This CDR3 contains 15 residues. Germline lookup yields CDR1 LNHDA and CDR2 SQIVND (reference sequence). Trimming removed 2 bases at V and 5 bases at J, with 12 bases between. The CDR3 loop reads CASSIYAGTNEKLFF. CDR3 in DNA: TGTGCCAGTAGTATATATGCAGGCACAAATGAAAAACTGTTTTTT.

The CDR3 region has the DNA TGCGCCAGCAGCTTACACCCGGGTGTGAATGAGCAGTTCTTC. Translating gives CASSLHPGVNEQFF. The chain joins TRBV5-1 to TRBJ2-1; no firm D call. This CDR3 contains 14 residues. CDR1 is SGHRS and CDR2 is YFSETQ in the germline V gene. V dropped 2 bases and J dropped 7 bases, with 13 bases sitting between them.

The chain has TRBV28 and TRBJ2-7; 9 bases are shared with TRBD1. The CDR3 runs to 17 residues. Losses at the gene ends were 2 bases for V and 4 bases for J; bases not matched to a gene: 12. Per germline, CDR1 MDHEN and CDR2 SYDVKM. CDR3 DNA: TGTGCCAGCAGTTTAATGGGACGCGGGACAGGGAGTTACGAGCAGTACTTC. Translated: CASSLMGRGTGSYEQYF.

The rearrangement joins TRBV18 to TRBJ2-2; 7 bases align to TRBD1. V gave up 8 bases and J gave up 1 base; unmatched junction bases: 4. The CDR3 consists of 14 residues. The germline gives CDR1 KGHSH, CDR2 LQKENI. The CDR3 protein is CASGTAQNTGELFF. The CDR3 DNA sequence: TGTGCCAGCGGGACAGCCCAGAACACCGGGGAGCTGTTTTTT.

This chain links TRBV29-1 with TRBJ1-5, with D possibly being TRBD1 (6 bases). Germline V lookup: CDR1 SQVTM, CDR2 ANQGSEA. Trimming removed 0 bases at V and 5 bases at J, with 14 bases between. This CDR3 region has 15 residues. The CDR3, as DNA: TGCAGCGTTGAAGAGACAGGTCAAGGGGATCAGCCCCAGCATTTT. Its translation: CSVEETGQGDQPQHF.

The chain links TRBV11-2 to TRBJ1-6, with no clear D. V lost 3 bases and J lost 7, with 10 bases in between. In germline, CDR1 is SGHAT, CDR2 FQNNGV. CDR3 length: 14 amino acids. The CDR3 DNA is TGTGCCAGCAGCTTCGACTCCCTGAATTCACCCCTCCACTTT. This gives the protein CASSFDSLNSPLHF.

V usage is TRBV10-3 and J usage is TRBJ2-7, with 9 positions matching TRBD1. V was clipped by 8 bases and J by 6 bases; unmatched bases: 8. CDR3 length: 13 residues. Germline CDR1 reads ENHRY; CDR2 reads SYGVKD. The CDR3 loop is CAIGSDRGREQYF. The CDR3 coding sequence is TGTGCCATCGGATCGGACAGGGGTCGCGAGCAGTACTTC.

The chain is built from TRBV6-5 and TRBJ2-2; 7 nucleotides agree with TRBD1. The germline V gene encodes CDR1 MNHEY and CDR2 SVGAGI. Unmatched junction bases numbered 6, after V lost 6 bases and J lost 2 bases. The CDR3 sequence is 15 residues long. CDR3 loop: CASRSGTANTGELFF. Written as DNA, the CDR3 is TGTGCCAGCAGATCCGGGACAGCCAACACCGGGGAGCTGTTTTTT.

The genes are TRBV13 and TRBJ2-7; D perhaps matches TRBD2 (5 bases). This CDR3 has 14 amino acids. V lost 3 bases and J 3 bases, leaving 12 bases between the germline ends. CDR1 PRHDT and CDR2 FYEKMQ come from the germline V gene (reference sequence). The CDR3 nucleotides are TGTGCCAGCAGCTTTCGGGGAGCGGTCTACGAGCAGTACTTC. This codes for CASSFRGAVYEQYF.

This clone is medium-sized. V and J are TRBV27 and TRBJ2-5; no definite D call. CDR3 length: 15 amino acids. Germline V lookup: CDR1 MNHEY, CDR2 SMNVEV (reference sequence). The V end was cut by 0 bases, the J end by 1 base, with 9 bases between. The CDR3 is CASSLSGRFQETQYF. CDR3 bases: TGTGCCAGCAGTTTATCGGGCAGGTTCCAAGAGACCCAGTACTTC.

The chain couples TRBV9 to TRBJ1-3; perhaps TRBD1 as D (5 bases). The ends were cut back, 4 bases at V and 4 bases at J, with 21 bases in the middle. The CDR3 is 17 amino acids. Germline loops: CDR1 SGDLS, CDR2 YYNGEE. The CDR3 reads CASSPRIGEASGNTIYF. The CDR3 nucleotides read TGTGCCAGCAGCCCCCGGATAGGGGAGGCTTCCGGAAACACCATATATTTT.

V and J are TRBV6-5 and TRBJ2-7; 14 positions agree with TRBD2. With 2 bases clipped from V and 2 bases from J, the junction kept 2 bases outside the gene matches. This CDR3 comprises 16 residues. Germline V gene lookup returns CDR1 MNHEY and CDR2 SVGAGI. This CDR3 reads CASSYLGLAGAYEQYF. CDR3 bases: TGTGCCAGCAGTTACCTGGGACTAGCGGGAGCCTACGAGCAGTACTTC.

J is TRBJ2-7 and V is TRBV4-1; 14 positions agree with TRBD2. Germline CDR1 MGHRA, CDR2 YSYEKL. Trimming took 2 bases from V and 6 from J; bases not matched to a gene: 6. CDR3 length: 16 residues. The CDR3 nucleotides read TGCGCCAGCAGCCAATTGGGACTAGCGGGAGCCGCCGAGCAGTACTTC. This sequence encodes CASSQLGLAGAAEQYF.

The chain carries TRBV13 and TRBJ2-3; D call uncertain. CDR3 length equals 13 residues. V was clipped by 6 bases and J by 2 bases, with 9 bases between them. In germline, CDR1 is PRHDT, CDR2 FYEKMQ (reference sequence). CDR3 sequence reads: CASSQTYTDTQYF. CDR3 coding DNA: TGTGCCAGCAGTCAAACATACACAGATACGCAGTATTTT.